Listed below are T cell receptor beta chains from one sample, sequenced in a study of read filtering for tumor transcriptome and immune sequencing. MiXCR was run by TCRdb on the reads, yielding one entry per CDR3 protein. This sample yields about 86,000 distinct CDR3 sequences, of which 9% to 15% are seen a single time; 15% belongs to the top ten. The specimen sequenced was a population of CD138-negative cells sorted from bone marrow. Receptor source: a donor aged 40 or over with multiple myeloma. The CDR3 runs from the conserved cysteine through the conserved F or W. The D gene is left open where the match is weak. Clone size appears in some rows only: once, few, many, or a class for an expanded clone.

TRBJ1-1 many . TRBV5-1 CASSLEVPGNTEAFF TGCGCCAGCAGCTTGGAGGTCCCAGGGAACACTGAAGCTTTCTTT
TRBJ2-5 few . TRBV15 CATSRDPLQKFYEETQYF TGTGCCACCAGCAGAGATCCCCTGCAGAAGTTCTACGAAGAGACCCAGTACTTC
TRBJ2-2 many . TRBV5-1 CASSLEANTGELFF TGCGCCAGCAGCTTGGAAGCGAACACCGGGGAGCTGTTTTTT
TRBJ1-4 many . TRBV28 CASLGTYNEKLFF TGTGCCAGCCTAGGGACATATAATGAAAAACTGTTTTTT
TRBJ2-5 . . TRBV27 CASSPAGTQKETQYF TGTGCCAGCTCCCCGGCCGGGACTCAGAAAGAGACCCAGTACTTC
TRBJ2-7 many . TRBV28 CASFRARGTSYEQYF TGTGCCAGCTTCCGGGCCAGGGGAACTTCCTACGAGCAGTACTTC
TRBJ1-2 many . TRBV6-2/TRBV6-3 CASSYQMPYGYTF TGTGCCAGCAGTTACCAGATGCCCTATGGCTACACCTTC
TRBJ1-1 many . TRBV18 CASSPPGWNTEAFF TGTGCCAGCTCACCACCGGGGTGGAACACTGAAGCTTTCTTT
TRBJ2-2 . . TRBV4-1 CASSLGPAGELFF TGCGCCAGCAGCCTAGGGCCCGCCGGGGAGCTGTTTTTT
TRBJ2-2 many . TRBV12-5 CASGRGTNTGELFF TGTGCTAGTGGGCGGGGAACGAACACCGGGGAGCTGTTTTTT
TRBJ1-5 many TRBD1 TRBV6-6 CASTTGGLGQPQHF TGTGCCAGCACGACAGGGGGCTTGGGGCAGCCCCAGCATTTT
TRBJ2-1 many TRBD2 TRBV29-1 CSVEGAGGPRDEQFF TGCAGCGTTGAGGGAGCGGGAGGGCCAAGGGATGAGCAGTTCTTC
TRBJ2-7 many TRBD2 TRBV6-5 CASSPGTSGIYEQYF TGTGCCAGCAGCCCGGGGACTAGCGGGATTTACGAGCAGTACTTC
TRBJ2-7 many TRBD2 TRBV25-1 CASSERPGTSGEGSYEQYF TGTGCCAGCAGTGAACGTCCGGGTACTAGCGGGGAAGGGAGTTACGAGCAGTACTTC
TRBJ1-3 many . TRBV20-1 CSARVDSGSGNTIYF TGCAGTGCTAGAGTGGACTCCGGCTCTGGAAACACCATATATTTT
TRBJ2-1 many TRBD2 TRBV5-1 CASSFSGRNYNEQFF TGCGCCAGCAGCTTTAGCGGGAGAAACTACAATGAGCAGTTCTTC
TRBJ2-3 many TRBD1 TRBV5-1 CASSQRTGSTDTQYF TGCGCCAGCAGCCAACGGACAGGTAGCACAGATACGCAGTATTTT
TRBJ2-1 . . TRBV6-4 CASSDKGGVGSNEQFF TGTGCCAGCAGTGACAAGGGCGGTGTTGGGAGCAATGAGCAGTTCTTC
TRBJ2-3 many . TRBV2 CASRDHSTDTQYF TGTGCCAGCAGGGACCATAGCACAGATACGCAGTATTTT
TRBJ2-7 many . TRBV20-1 CSTGAGTYEQYF TGCAGTACAGGGGCGGGGACCTACGAGCAGTACTTC
TRBJ2-7 many TRBD2 TRBV7-3 CASSKGRDREQYF TGTGCCAGCTCCAAGGGGAGGGACCGGGAGCAGTACTTC
TRBJ1-1 many . TRBV11-2 CASSLGRNEAFF TGTGCCAGCAGCTTAGGGCGGAATGAAGCTTTCTTT
TRBJ2-3 few . TRBV18 CASSPPSSPTDTQYF TGTGCCAGCTCACCACCCAGCAGTCCCACAGATACGCAGTATTTT
TRBJ2-1 few TRBD2 TRBV7-2 CASSPGLATGSEQFF TGTGCCAGCAGCCCGGGACTAGCGACCGGGAGTGAGCAGTTCTTC
TRBJ2-2 . . TRBV6-1 CASSEVPGISVVGELFF TGTGCCAGCAGTGAGGTCCCGGGAATTAGCGTTGTCGGGGAGCTGTTTTTT
TRBJ2-1 many TRBD2 TRBV19 CASSIMTSGSLEQFF TGTGCCAGTAGTATAATGACTAGCGGGAGTCTTGAGCAGTTCTTC
TRBJ2-1 many . TRBV6-1 CASSVTYNEQFF TGTGCCAGCAGTGTGACCTACAATGAGCAGTTCTTC
TRBJ1-5 many . TRBV28 CASRAPNQPQHF TGTGCCAGCAGGGCTCCCAATCAGCCCCAGCATTTT
TRBJ1-1 many . TRBV7-9 CASSLGREWTEAFF TGTGCCAGCAGCTTAGGCAGGGAGTGGACTGAAGCTTTCTTT